Listed here is a single T cell receptor (beta chain). Its cognate antigen is unknown. The donors gave bone marrow, and they were healthy. The data belong to a study of cytomegalovirus exposure and HLA in healthy donors. Primers for the PCR totalled 60 Vbeta and 13 Jbeta. The assay was immunoSEQ multiplex PCR, and TCRdb's table has in-frame clones only and misses some. This sample has 60,000 to 80,000 clones, with more than 70% found just once. Study conclusions and caveats: A list of about 180 TCR beta chains associated with cytomegalovirus was given.

This CDR3 is 16 amino acids long. The J segment lost 7 bases and the V segment lost 4 bases, leaving 13 bases of the junction unmatched. Looked up from germline, CDR1 is MNHNS and CDR2 is SASEGT. The sequencing input was PBMCs. V gene TRBV6-1 combines with J gene TRBJ2-1; 7 bases fit TRBD1. This receptor was taken from a woman younger than 45 in good health and CMV-seronegative. The CDR3 coding sequence is TGTGCCAGCAGTGTTACCGGGACAGCCCCATGGAATGAGCAGTTCTTC. Protein: CASSVTGTAPWNEQFF.